Below, 3 T cell receptor beta chains from the same sample are listed, as sequenced in a study of blood T cell repertoires in COVID-19. Repertoires were generated with immunoSEQ multiplex PCR, while TCRdb's copy carries only in-frame clones and drops some. The sample records approximately 130,000 clones, 88% being singletons. Sample: peripheral blood. These receptor sequences come from a man aged 45-65 years with acute or convalescent COVID-19.

This chain links TRBV5-8 with TRBJ1-5, with 11 bases aligning to TRBD1. Germline V gene sequence: CDR1 SGHTS, CDR2 YDEGEE. There are 16 residues in the CDR3. V lost 4 bases to trimming and J lost 6 bases; unmatched junction nucleotides: 9. The CDR3 loop is CASSGGTGGVIQPQHF. The CDR3 DNA is TGTGCCAGCAGCGGTGGGACAGGGGGTGTTATTCAGCCCCAGCATTTT. Drawing the rest from reference TRBV5-8 and TRBJ1-5, the complete variable domain is EAGVTQSPTHLIKTRGQQATLRCSPISGHTSVYWYQQALGLGLQFLLWYDEGEERNRGNFPPRFSGRQFPNYSSELNVNALELEDSALYLCASSGGTGGVIQPQHFGDGTRLSIL.

The chain combines TRBV5-5 with TRBJ1-5; 11 positions agree with TRBD1. The ends lost 4 bases at V and 4 bases at J; junction bases unmatched: 13. CDR1 and CDR2 (germline): SGHKS, YYEKEE (reference sequence). The CDR3 extends over 18 amino acids. The CDR3 region is CASSLGQGANFPNQPQHF. CDR3 DNA: TGTGCCAGCAGCCTAGGACAGGGGGCTAACTTTCCGAATCAGCCCCAGCATTTT. The full variable domain, completed using reference TRBV5-5 and TRBJ1-5, is DAGVTQSPTHLIKTRGQQVTLRCSPISGHKSVSWYQQVLGQGPQFIFQYYEKEERGRGNFPDRFSARQFPNYSSELNVNALLLGDSALYLCASSLGQGANFPNQPQHFGDGTRLSIL.

This clone was seen a handful of times. This sequence joins TRBV25-1 and TRBJ2-2; no clear D. V lost 2 bases and J lost 3, with 7 bases in between. The V gene's germline CDR1 is MGHDK and CDR2 SYGVNS. The CDR3 totals 14 residues. For the CDR3, the DNA is TGTGCCAGCAGTGAAACTTTGGACACCGGGGAGCTGTTTTTT. It specifies CASSETLDTGELFF.